The 5 T cell receptor beta chains given below trace back to one sample, sequenced in a study of blood T cell repertoires in COVID-19. The method was immunoSEQ multiplex PCR; TCRdb's version includes in-frame clones alone and lacks a portion of them. Seen here are 350,000 to 450,000 clones, over 75% observed once, and the top ten hold 1.4%. Sequencing was carried out using PBMCs or T cells enriched from blood (not recorded which). These receptors were collected from a woman aged 18-35 years who had been exposed to COVID-19.

In this sample, this clone turned up once. The chain carries TRBV5-6 and TRBJ1-1, with 9 bases that match TRBD1. This CDR3 has 16 amino acids. Unmatched junction bases numbered 7, after V lost 4 bases and J lost 0 bases. Germline-derived CDR1 and CDR2 are SGHDT and YYEEEE. The CDR3 DNA follows: TGTGCCAGCAGCCCCGGACAGGGGAAGGTGAACACTGAAGCTTTCTTT. It translates to CASSPGQGKVNTEAFF.

The chain joins TRBV6-5 to TRBJ1-4; no clear D. CDR1 MNHEY and CDR2 SVGAGI come from the germline V gene. Trimming took 0 bases from V and 0 from J, leaving 8 bases between them. CDR3 length: 16 residues. The CDR3 reads CASSYSFLATNEKLFF. The CDR3 region has the DNA TGTGCCAGCAGTTACTCATTTCTTGCAACTAATGAAAAACTGTTTTTT.

This chain connects TRBV11-2 to TRBJ1-5; no firm D call. V was shortened by 1 base and J by 9 bases, with 16 bases between the two germline ends. There are 15 residues in the CDR3. Germline CDR1 SGHAT, CDR2 FQNNGV. Here the CDR3 DNA reads TGTGCCAGCAGCTTAGCTTTAGAATTTGAGAGGCCCCAGCATTTT. This sequence encodes CASSLALEFERPQHF.

The rearrangement uses TRBV5-1 and TRBJ2-3, with TRBD2 as a possible D gene (6 bases). Trimming stripped 3 bases from V and 0 bases from J, with 11 bases between. This CDR3 spans 15 amino acids. Germline loops: CDR1 SGHRS, CDR2 YFSETQ. DNA of the CDR3: TGCGCCAGCAGCTCCGGCGGGGCTAGCACAGATACGCAGTATTTT. It specifies CASSSGGASTDTQYF. The full variable domain, with the rest looked up from reference TRBV5-1 and TRBJ2-3, is KAGVTQTPRYLIKTRGQQVTLSCSPISGHRSVSWYQQTPGQGLQFLFEYFSETQRNKGNFPGRFSGRQFSNSRSEMNVSTLELGDSALYLCASSSGGASTDTQYFGPGTRLTVL.

This clone was observed a few times. The chain recombines TRBV18 with TRBJ2-7, with 9 bases aligning to TRBD1. CDR3 length equals 14 residues. V gave up 6 bases and J gave up 2 bases; unmatched junction bases: 5. CDR1 is KGHSH, CDR2 LQKENI, per germline. In nucleotides, the CDR3 is TGTGCCAGCTCCCAGGGACAGGGACCCTACGAGCAGTACTTC. Protein sequence: CASSQGQGPYEQYF.